These T cell receptor beta chains were read from a single sample in a study of blood T cell repertoires in COVID-19. Libraries were prepared by immunoSEQ multiplex PCR; TCRdb keeps only in-frame clonotypes and omits some of them. The repertoire consists of some 80,000 clones, with about 90% occurring once and the leading ten covering about 2.7%. The sequencing sample was made of peripheral blood. Every receptor here comes from a human donor in a cohort sampled during active COVID-19. Both conserved end residues are part of each CDR3. A D gene is named only where the DNA matches it firmly. The size entry is marked missing in some rows and otherwise reads once, few, many or a size class.

d_gene	j_gene	v_gene	abundance	CDR3aa	CDR3nt
TRBD2	TRBJ2-1	TRBV4-3	.	CASSQEVTSGYNEQFF	TGCGCCAGCAGCCAAGAAGTGACTAGCGGATACAATGAGCAGTTCTTC
TRBD2	TRBJ2-3	TRBV29-1	.	CSVLRAGGSTDTQYF	TGCAGCGTCCTCCGAGCGGGGGGAAGCACAGATACGCAGTATTTT
TRBD2	TRBJ2-7	TRBV19	.	CASSVAGGPSYEQYF	TGTGCCAGTAGTGTAGCGGGGGGCCCCTCCTACGAGCAGTACTTC
TRBD1	TRBJ1-2	TRBV28	.	CASSFPDRAHGYTF	TGTGCCAGCAGTTTTCCCGACAGGGCCCATGGCTACACCTTC
.	TRBJ1-5	TRBV6-1	few	CASSETINQPQHF	TGTGCCAGCAGTGAGACAATAAATCAGCCCCAGCATTTT
TRBD1	TRBJ1-2	TRBV5-4	few	CASSYPGQINYGYTF	TGTGCCAGCAGCTATCCGGGACAGATAAACTATGGCTACACCTTC
TRBD1	TRBJ1-2	TRBV15	.	CATSILRDRGPYGYTF	TGTGCCACCAGCATCCTCAGGGACAGGGGTCCCTATGGCTACACCTTC
.	TRBJ1-5	TRBV28	.	CASSFLMTSWEAENQPQHF	TGTGCCAGCAGTTTCCTAATGACATCCTGGGAGGCAGAGAATCAGCCCCAGCATTTT
.	TRBJ2-7	TRBV7-9	.	CASRGVRGDEQYF	TGTGCCAGCAGAGGGGTGCGCGGGGACGAGCAGTACTTC
TRBD2	TRBJ2-1	TRBV6-4	.	CASSPSLRASGNNEQFF	TGTGCCAGCAGTCCCTCACTCAGGGCTAGCGGGAACAATGAGCAGTTCTTC
TRBD1	TRBJ2-7	TRBV6-5	once	CASSHRGEQYF	TGTGCCAGCAGTCACAGGGGCGAGCAGTACTTC
.	TRBJ2-5	TRBV5-1	.	CASSLGYKQETQYF	TGCGCCAGCAGCTTGGGGTACAAACAAGAGACCCAGTACTTC
.	TRBJ2-7	TRBV27	once	CASRLDRRTYEQYF	TGTGCCAGCAGACTAGACAGGCGTACCTACGAGCAGTACTTC
TRBD2	TRBJ2-2	TRBV4-2	.	CASSQTSSGRAGELFF	TGTGCCAGCAGCCAGACTTCTAGCGGGAGGGCCGGGGAGCTGTTTTTT
TRBD2	TRBJ2-1	TRBV4-3	.	CASSQRAGGRQHNEQFF	TGCGCCAGCAGCCAAAGAGCGGGAGGCCGTCAACACAATGAGCAGTTCTTC
TRBD1	TRBJ1-4	TRBV25-1	.	CASSDTGQGRKLFF	TGTGCCAGCAGTGATACCGGACAGGGTAGAAAACTGTTTTTT
.	TRBJ2-1	TRBV4-1	.	CASSQDAKSSYNEQFF	TGCGCCAGCAGCCAAGATGCGAAGAGCTCCTACAATGAGCAGTTCTTC
.	TRBJ1-3	TRBV7-6	.	CASSLGPDSGNTIYF	TGTGCCAGCAGCTTAGGGCCCGACTCTGGAAACACCATATATTTT
.	TRBJ2-1	TRBV10-3	.	CAISESSRNEQFF	TGTGCCATCAGTGAGTCGAGTCGCAATGAGCAGTTCTTC
TRBD1	TRBJ1-6	TRBV9	.	CASTQRLGGSPLHF	TGTGCCAGCACCCAACGACTAGGGGGCTCACCCCTCCACTTT
TRBD2	TRBJ2-3	TRBV6-5	.	CASSLATSGGTDTQYF	TGTGCCAGCAGTTTGGCTACTAGCGGGGGAACAGATACGCAGTATTTT
.	TRBJ1-2	TRBV19	.	CASSIVPQGDYGYTF	TGTGCCAGTAGTATAGTTCCACAGGGAGACTATGGCTACACCTTC
TRBD1	TRBJ2-3	TRBV5-6	once	CASSPTGGHSTDTQYF	TGTGCCAGCAGCCCGACAGGGGGCCATAGCACAGATACGCAGTATTTT
TRBD1	TRBJ2-5	TRBV2	.	CASSGDRQETQYF	TGTGCCAGCAGTGGGGACAGGCAAGAGACCCAGTACTTC
.	TRBJ2-1	TRBV9	.	CASSVDASKYNEQFF	TGTGCCAGCAGCGTAGACGCTAGCAAATACAATGAGCAGTTCTTC
.	TRBJ1-2	TRBV5-6	.	CASSLFLTQTNYGYTF	TGTGCCAGCAGCTTGTTTCTGACACAAACTAACTATGGCTACACCTTC
.	TRBJ2-1	TRBV12-3/TRBV12-4	.	CASSLAHGSEQFF	TGTGCCAGCAGTTTAGCGCATGGGAGTGAGCAGTTCTTC
.	TRBJ1-5	TRBV4-3	.	CASSPSYSNQPQHF	TGCGCCAGCAGCCCTTCTTATAGCAATCAGCCCCAGCATTTT
.	TRBJ1-5	TRBV27	.	CASSLRAGSNQPQHF	TGTGCCAGCAGTTTAAGGGCAGGGAGCAATCAGCCCCAGCATTTT
.	TRBJ1-2	TRBV28	.	CASSLITGDYGYTF	TGTGCCAGCAGTTTAATCACAGGAGACTATGGCTACACCTTC